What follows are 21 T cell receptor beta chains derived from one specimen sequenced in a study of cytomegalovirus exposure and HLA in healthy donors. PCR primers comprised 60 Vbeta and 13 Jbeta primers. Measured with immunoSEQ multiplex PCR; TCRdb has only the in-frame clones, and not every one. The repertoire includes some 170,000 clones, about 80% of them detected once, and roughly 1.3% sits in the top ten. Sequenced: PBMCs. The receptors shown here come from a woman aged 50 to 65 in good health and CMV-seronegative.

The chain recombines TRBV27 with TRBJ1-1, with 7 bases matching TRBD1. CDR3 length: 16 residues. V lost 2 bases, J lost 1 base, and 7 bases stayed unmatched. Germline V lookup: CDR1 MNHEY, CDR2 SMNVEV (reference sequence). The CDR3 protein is CASSLGVRQGNTEAFF. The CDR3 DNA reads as TGTGCCAGCAGTTTAGGGGTAAGACAGGGGAACACTGAAGCTTTCTTT.

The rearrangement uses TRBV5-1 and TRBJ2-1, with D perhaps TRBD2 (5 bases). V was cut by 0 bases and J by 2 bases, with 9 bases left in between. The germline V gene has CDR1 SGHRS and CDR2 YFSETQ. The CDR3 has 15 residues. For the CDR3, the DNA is TGCGCCAGCAGCTTGGGCCGGGGAGCCTACAATGAGCAGTTCTTC. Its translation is CASSLGRGAYNEQFF.

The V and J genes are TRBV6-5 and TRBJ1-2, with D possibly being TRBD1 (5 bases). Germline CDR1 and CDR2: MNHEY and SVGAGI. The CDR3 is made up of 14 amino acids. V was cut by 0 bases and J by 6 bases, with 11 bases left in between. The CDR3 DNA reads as TGTGCCAGCAGTTACTCGAGGCAGGGCCATGGCTACACCTTC. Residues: CASSYSRQGHGYTF.

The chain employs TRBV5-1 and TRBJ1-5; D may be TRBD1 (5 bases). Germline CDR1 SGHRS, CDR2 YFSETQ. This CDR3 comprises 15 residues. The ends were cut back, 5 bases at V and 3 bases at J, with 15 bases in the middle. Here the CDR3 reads CASSSGSGHNQPQHF. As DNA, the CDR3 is TGCGCCAGCAGTTCTGGTTCAGGGCACAATCAGCCCCAGCATTTT.

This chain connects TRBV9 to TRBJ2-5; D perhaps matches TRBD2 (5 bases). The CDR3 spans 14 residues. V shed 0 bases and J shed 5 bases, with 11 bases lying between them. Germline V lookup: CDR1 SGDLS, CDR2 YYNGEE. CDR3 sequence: CASSVGGFWETQYF. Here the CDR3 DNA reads TGTGCCAGCAGCGTAGGAGGGTTCTGGGAGACCCAGTACTTC.

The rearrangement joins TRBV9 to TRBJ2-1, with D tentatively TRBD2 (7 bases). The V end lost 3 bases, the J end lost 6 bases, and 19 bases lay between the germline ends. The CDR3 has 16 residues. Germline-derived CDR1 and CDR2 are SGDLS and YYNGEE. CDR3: CASSERTRGFLNEQFF. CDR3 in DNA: TGTGCCAGCAGCGAGCGGACTAGGGGGTTCCTCAATGAGCAGTTCTTC. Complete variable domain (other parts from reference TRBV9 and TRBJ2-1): DSGVTQTPKHLITATGQRVTLRCSPRSGDLSVYWYQQSLDQGLQFLIQYYNGEERAKGNILERFSAQQFPDLHSELNLSSLELGDSALYFCASSERTRGFLNEQFFGPGTRLTVL.

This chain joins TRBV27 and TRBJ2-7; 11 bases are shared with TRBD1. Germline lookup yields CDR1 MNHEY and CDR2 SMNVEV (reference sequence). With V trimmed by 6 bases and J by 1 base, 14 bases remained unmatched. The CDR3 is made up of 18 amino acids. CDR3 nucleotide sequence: TGTGCCAGCAGAACTATTGGGACAGGGGGGAAGTTATCCTACGAGCAGTACTTC. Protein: CASRTIGTGGKLSYEQYF.

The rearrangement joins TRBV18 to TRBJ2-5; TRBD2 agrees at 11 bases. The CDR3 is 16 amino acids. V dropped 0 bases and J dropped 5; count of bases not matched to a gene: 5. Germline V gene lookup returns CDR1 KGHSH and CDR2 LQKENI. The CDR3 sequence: CASSPPSLAGAETQYF. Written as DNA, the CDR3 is TGTGCCAGCTCACCACCTTCACTAGCGGGAGCGGAGACCCAGTACTTC.

CDR3 bases: TGTGCCAGCAGTAGGACAGGACGAGGCTATGGCTACACCTTC. Protein product: CASSRTGRGYGYTF. J is TRBJ1-2 and V is TRBV28; 7 bases match TRBD1. CDR3 size: 14 residues. Germline V CDR1 and CDR2: MDHEN, SYDVKM. Trimming took 5 bases from V and 4 from J; bases not matched to a gene: 7.

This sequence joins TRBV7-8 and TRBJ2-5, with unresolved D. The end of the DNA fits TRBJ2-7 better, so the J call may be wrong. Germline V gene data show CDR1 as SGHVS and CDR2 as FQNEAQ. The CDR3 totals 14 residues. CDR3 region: CASSLVTMPYEQYF. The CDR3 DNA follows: TGTGCCAGCAGCTTAGTAACGATGCCCTACGAGCAGTACTTC.

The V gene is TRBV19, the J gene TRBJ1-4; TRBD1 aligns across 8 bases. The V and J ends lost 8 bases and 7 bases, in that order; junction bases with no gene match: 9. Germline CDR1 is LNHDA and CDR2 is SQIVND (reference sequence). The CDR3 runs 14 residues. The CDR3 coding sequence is TGTGCCAGTTTCAGGGGGCCTAATACTGAAAAACTGTTTTTT. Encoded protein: CASFRGPNTEKLFF. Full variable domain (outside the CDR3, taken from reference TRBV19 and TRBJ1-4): DGGITQSPKYLFRKEGQNVTLSCEQNLNHDAMYWYRQDPGQGLRLIYYSQIVNDFQKGDIAEGYSVSREKKESFPLTVTSAQKNPTAFYLCASFRGPNTEKLFFGSGTQLSVL.

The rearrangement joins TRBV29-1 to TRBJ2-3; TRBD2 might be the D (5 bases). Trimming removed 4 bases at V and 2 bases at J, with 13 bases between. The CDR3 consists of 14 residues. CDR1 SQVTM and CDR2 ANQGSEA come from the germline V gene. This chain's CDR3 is CSVGGNFPTDTQYF. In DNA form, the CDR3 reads TGCAGCGTTGGAGGGAACTTCCCCACAGATACGCAGTATTTT.

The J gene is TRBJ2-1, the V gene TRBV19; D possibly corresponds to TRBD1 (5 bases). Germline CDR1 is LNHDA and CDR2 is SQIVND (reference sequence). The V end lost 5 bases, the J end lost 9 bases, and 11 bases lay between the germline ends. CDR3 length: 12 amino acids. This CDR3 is CASSPRRGEQFF. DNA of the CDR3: TGTGCCAGTAGTCCGCGAAGGGGTGAGCAGTTCTTC. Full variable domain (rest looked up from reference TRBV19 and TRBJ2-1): DGGITQSPKYLFRKEGQNVTLSCEQNLNHDAMYWYRQDPGQGLRLIYYSQIVNDFQKGDIAEGYSVSREKKESFPLTVTSAQKNPTAFYLCASSPRRGEQFFGPGTRLTVL.

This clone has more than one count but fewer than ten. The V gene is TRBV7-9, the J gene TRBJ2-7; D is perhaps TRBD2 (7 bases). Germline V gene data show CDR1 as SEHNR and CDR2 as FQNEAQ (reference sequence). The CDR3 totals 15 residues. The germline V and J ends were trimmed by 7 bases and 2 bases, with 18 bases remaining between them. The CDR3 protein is CASTWGGRTTYEQYF. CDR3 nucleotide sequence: TGTGCCAGCACCTGGGGGGGCAGAACCACCTACGAGCAGTACTTC.

The CDR3 protein is CASSSRDSSNQPQHF. In nucleotides, the CDR3 is TGTGCCAGCAGTTCGCGGGACAGTAGCAATCAGCCCCAGCATTTT. The rearrangement joins TRBV28 to TRBJ1-5; the match to TRBD1 covers 7 bases. The V gene's germline CDR1 is MDHEN and CDR2 SYDVKM. Unmatched junction bases numbered 3, after V lost 4 bases and J lost 0 bases. CDR3 length: 15 amino acids.

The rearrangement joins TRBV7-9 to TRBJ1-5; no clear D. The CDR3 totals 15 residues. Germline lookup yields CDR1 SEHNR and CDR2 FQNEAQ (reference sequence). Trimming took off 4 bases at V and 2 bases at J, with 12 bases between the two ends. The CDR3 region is CASSSEGQRNQPQHF. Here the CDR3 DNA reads TGTGCCAGCAGCTCCGAGGGTCAGCGCAATCAGCCCCAGCATTTT.

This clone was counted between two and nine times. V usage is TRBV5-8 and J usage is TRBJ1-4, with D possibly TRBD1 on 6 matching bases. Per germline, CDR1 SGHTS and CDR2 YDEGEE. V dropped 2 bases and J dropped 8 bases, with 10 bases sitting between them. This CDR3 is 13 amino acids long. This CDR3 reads CASSLQGPEKLFF. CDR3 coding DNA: TGTGCCAGCAGCTTACAGGGACCAGAAAAACTGTTTTTT.

CDR3 sequence (DNA): TGTGCCAGCAGCTCCGGGACAGGGGGACTATGGGAGCAGTTCTTC. This encodes CASSSGTGGLWEQFF. The V and J genes are TRBV11-2 and TRBJ2-1; 11 bases match TRBD1. The germline gives CDR1 SGHAT, CDR2 FQNNGV. V was clipped by 4 bases and J by 10 bases; unmatched bases: 9. The CDR3 contains 15 residues.

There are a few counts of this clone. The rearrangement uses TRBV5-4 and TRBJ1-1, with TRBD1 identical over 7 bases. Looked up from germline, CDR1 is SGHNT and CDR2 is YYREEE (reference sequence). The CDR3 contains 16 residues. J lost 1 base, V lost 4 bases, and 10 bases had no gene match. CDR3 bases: TGTGCCAGCAGCCCGGTGGAGGGGGCATCGAACACTGAAGCTTTCTTT. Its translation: CASSPVEGASNTEAFF.

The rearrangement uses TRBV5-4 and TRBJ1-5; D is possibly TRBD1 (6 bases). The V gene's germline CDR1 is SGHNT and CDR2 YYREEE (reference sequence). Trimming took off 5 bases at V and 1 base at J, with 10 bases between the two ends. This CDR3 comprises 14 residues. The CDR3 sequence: CASSLQGSNQPQHF. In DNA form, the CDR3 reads TGTGCCAGCAGTTTACAGGGAAGCAATCAGCCCCAGCATTTT.

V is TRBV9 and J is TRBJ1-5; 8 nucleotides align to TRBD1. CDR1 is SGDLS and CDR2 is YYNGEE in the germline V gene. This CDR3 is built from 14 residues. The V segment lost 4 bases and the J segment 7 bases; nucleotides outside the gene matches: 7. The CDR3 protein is CASSRDRSGQPQHF. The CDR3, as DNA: TGTGCCAGCAGCCGGGACAGGTCAGGGCAGCCCCAGCATTTT. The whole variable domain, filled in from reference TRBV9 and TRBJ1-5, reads DSGVTQTPKHLITATGQRVTLRCSPRSGDLSVYWYQQSLDQGLQFLIQYYNGEERAKGNILERFSAQQFPDLHSELNLSSLELGDSALYFCASSRDRSGQPQHFGDGTRLSIL.